The 30 T cell receptor beta chains below were found in one sample sequenced in a study of cytomegalovirus exposure and HLA in healthy donors. PCR involved 60 Vbeta and 13 Jbeta primers. The method was immunoSEQ multiplex PCR; TCRdb's version includes in-frame clones alone and lacks a portion of them. The table records over 150,000 clones, about two thirds of them present only once. Sequenced material: PBMCs. Receptors originate from a woman in her 30s in good health and CMV-seronegative.

The chain couples TRBV7-9 to TRBJ2-7; D might be TRBD2 (5 bases). Germline CDR1 reads SEHNR; CDR2 reads FQNEAQ (reference sequence). This CDR3 is built from 14 residues. The V end lost 1 base, the J end lost 9 bases, and 16 bases lay between the germline ends. In DNA, the CDR3 is TGTGCCAGCAGCTTAGTACAAGGAGGCTTTGTGCAGTACTTC. This encodes CASSLVQGGFVQYF.

The chain combines TRBV27 with TRBJ2-7; 9 nucleotides align to TRBD1. The trim removed 5 bases at V and 5 bases at J, leaving 7 bases unmatched. The V gene's germline CDR1 is MNHEY and CDR2 SMNVEV (reference sequence). The CDR3 runs to 14 residues. CDR3 sequence reads: CASSIAQGAHEQYF. CDR3 sequence (DNA): TGTGCCAGCAGTATCGCACAGGGGGCCCACGAGCAGTACTTC.

With regard to this clone: A read error may produce the germline difference seen at one junction end. The J gene is TRBJ2-5, the V gene TRBV7-7; the D is unclear. Germline V lookup: CDR1 SSHAT, CDR2 FNYEAQ (reference sequence). This CDR3 has 13 amino acids. The CDR3 bases are TGTGCTAGCAGCTTAGGTAGTAGAGAGACCCAGTACTTC. Its translation: CASSLGSRETQYF.

V is TRBV27 and J is TRBJ2-1; 14 bases are a match to TRBD2. This CDR3 contains 17 residues. Germline V gene sequence: CDR1 MNHEY, CDR2 SMNVEV (reference sequence). Unmatched junction bases numbered 10, after V lost 5 bases and J lost 7 bases. The CDR3 DNA sequence: TGTGCCAGCAGTACATCCGGGACTAGCGGGAGTGGAAATGAGCAGTTCTTC. This codes for CASSTSGTSGSGNEQFF.

J is TRBJ2-1 and V is TRBV7-9, with 10 bases matching TRBD2. Germline CDR1 and CDR2: SEHNR and FQNEAQ (reference sequence). CDR3 length: 15 amino acids. The trim removed 6 bases at V and 8 bases at J, leaving 10 bases unmatched. The CDR3 DNA sequence: TGTGCCAGCAGACGACCGGGACTAGCGAGATATGAGCAGTTCTTC. It is translated as CASRRPGLARYEQFF.

This chain connects TRBV5-1 to TRBJ2-5, with 7 bases identical to TRBD2. The J segment lost 5 bases and the V segment lost 7 bases, leaving 11 bases of the junction unmatched. This CDR3 contains 14 residues. Germline V gene sequence: CDR1 SGHRS, CDR2 YFSETQ. The CDR3 region has the DNA TGCGCCAGCTCGCTCGGACTAGGTGGGGAGACCCAGTACTTC. Protein product: CASSLGLGGETQYF. Full variable domain (rest looked up from reference TRBV5-1 and TRBJ2-5): KAGVTQTPRYLIKTRGQQVTLSCSPISGHRSVSWYQQTPGQGLQFLFEYFSETQRNKGNFPGRFSGRQFSNSRSEMNVSTLELGDSALYLCASSLGLGGETQYFGPGTRLLVL.

The chain has TRBV27 and TRBJ2-2; D is possibly TRBD2 (5 bases). The CDR3 length is 20 residues. Germline V lookup: CDR1 MNHEY, CDR2 SMNVEV (reference sequence). Between the trimmed V and J ends, which lost 2 bases and 4 bases, there was a span of 26 bases. The CDR3 reads CASSLSPFRDPWGSTGELFF. In nucleotides, the CDR3 is TGTGCCAGCAGTTTAAGCCCTTTCCGGGATCCCTGGGGTAGCACCGGGGAGCTGTTTTTT.

The rearrangement links TRBV2 to TRBJ1-1; D might be TRBD1 (6 bases). The CDR3 is made up of 16 amino acids. Trimming removed 5 bases at V and 1 base at J, with 17 bases between. Germline V gene lookup returns CDR1 SNHLY and CDR2 FYNNEI. CDR3 sequence: CASSKTYLQGNTEAFF. DNA of the CDR3: TGTGCCAGCAGTAAGACGTACCTACAGGGGAACACTGAAGCTTTCTTT.

The chain is built from TRBV2 and TRBJ2-7; tentative D call: TRBD1 (7 bases). Trimming cost V 8 bases and J 7 bases, with 24 bases left between them. CDR1 and CDR2 from the germline V gene are SNHLY and FYNNEI. The CDR3 sequence is 15 residues long. Here the CDR3 reads CASYPRRTGGGEQYF. CDR3 in DNA: TGTGCCAGCTATCCTCGGCGGACAGGAGGGGGGGAGCAGTACTTC.

This clone was seen a handful of times. V usage is TRBV29-1 and J usage is TRBJ1-2, with unresolved D. The CDR3 covers 12 residues. Germline loops: CDR1 SQVTM, CDR2 ANQGSEA. Trimming cost V 4 bases and J 4 bases, with 10 bases left between them. CDR3 sequence reads: CSVGETSYGYTF. In DNA, the CDR3 is TGCAGCGTTGGGGAGACCAGCTATGGCTACACCTTC. The entire variable domain, with the rest obtained from reference TRBV29-1 and TRBJ1-2, is as follows: SAVISQKPSRDICQRGTSLTIQCQVDSQVTMMFWYRQQPGQSLTLIATANQGSEATYESGFVIDKFPISRPNLTFSTLTVSNMSPEDSSIYLCSVGETSYGYTFGSGTRLTVV.

This clone was found a few times. The gene calls are TRBV6-1 and TRBJ2-7, with unresolved D. The CDR3 covers 11 residues. V shed 2 bases and J shed 6 bases, with 5 bases lying between them. Germline loops: CDR1 MNHNS, CDR2 SASEGT. The CDR3 coding sequence is TGTGCCAGCAGTGAAATTCTCGAGCAGTACTTC. This sequence encodes CASSEILEQYF.

The chain employs TRBV9 and TRBJ2-7; 7 bases map to TRBD1. Germline loops: CDR1 SGDLS, CDR2 YYNGEE. V lost 3 bases and J lost 2; bases outside the gene matches: 5. This CDR3 has 14 amino acids. CDR3 nucleotides: TGTGCCAGCAGCGGACAGGGTGGAACCTACGAGCAGTACTTC. This sequence encodes CASSGQGGTYEQYF.

The sample holds a few counts of this clone. The gene calls are TRBV10-3 and TRBJ2-7; a weak D match, TRBD1 (6 bases). V shed 0 bases and J shed 6 bases, with 15 bases lying between them. The germline gives CDR1 ENHRY, CDR2 SYGVKD. This CDR3 has 15 residues. CDR3 in amino acids: CAISESLDSSIEQYF. DNA of the CDR3: TGTGCCATCAGTGAGTCTTTGGACAGCTCCATCGAGCAGTACTTC.

The CDR3 nucleotides are TGCAGTGCTTACGACATCTATGGCTACACCTTC. Amino acid sequence: CSAYDIYGYTF. The V call is TRBV20-1, the J call TRBJ1-2; the D is unclear. Germline loops: CDR1 DFQATT, CDR2 SNEGSKA (reference sequence). V lost 5 bases and J lost 4, with 8 bases in between. The CDR3 runs 11 residues.

This chain uses TRBV6-6 with TRBJ2-5; 7 nucleotides match TRBD1. The trim removed 6 bases at V and 5 bases at J, leaving 6 bases unmatched. Germline V gene sequence: CDR1 MNHNY, CDR2 SVGAGI (reference sequence). The CDR3 runs to 13 residues. CDR3 in DNA: TGTGCCAGCAGCCACAGGGGACCCGAGACCCAGTACTTC. Translated, it gives CASSHRGPETQYF.

J is TRBJ2-2 and V is TRBV29-1; possibly TRBD2 for D (5 bases). Trimming took 6 bases from V and 2 from J, leaving 10 bases between them. Germline assignment: CDR1 SQVTM and CDR2 ANQGSEA. The CDR3 loop spans 13 amino acids. The DNA for the CDR3 is TGCAGCGTAGAGGGAGACAACACCGGGGAGCTGTTTTTT. It yields the protein CSVEGDNTGELFF.

The genes are TRBV4-3 and TRBJ1-2; the D is unclear. The CDR3 spans 12 residues. CDR1 LGHNA and CDR2 YSLEER come from the germline V gene. Trimming took off 0 bases at V and 7 bases at J, with 6 bases between the two ends. The CDR3 DNA is TGCGCCAGCAGCCAAGACTCGAGTGGCTACACCTTC. It is translated as CASSQDSSGYTF.

The V gene is TRBV28, the J gene TRBJ2-1, with 7 bases fitting TRBD2. This CDR3 comprises 17 residues. Germline CDR1 reads MDHEN; CDR2 reads SYDVKM. The ends lost 6 bases at V and 0 bases at J; junction bases unmatched: 11. The CDR3 sequence is CASRGPSGPSSYNEQFF. The CDR3 DNA is TGTGCCAGCAGGGGACCTAGCGGTCCTAGCTCCTACAATGAGCAGTTCTTC.

This clone appeared a few times. The gene calls are TRBV7-2 and TRBJ2-7; the match to TRBD2 covers 7 bases. The CDR3 is 18 residues long. Germline CDR1 is SGHTA and CDR2 is FQGNSA. Losses at the gene ends were 4 bases for V and 0 bases for J; bases not matched to a gene: 15. CDR3 protein: CASSSRRLAAISSYEQYF. The CDR3 bases are TGTGCCAGCAGCTCAAGGCGGCTAGCGGCCATTAGCTCCTACGAGCAGTACTTC.

The V and J genes are TRBV5-1 and TRBJ2-1, with D tentatively TRBD2 (5 bases). Trimming shortened V by 0 bases and J by 6 bases, and 10 bases separated the two germline ends. Germline loops: CDR1 SGHRS, CDR2 YFSETQ. The CDR3 runs to 14 residues. CDR3 DNA: TGCGCCAGCAGCTTGGAGCGGTACAGCAATGAGCAGTTCTTC. As protein: CASSLERYSNEQFF.

The DNA for the CDR3 is TGCAGTGCTAGACCAACTGACGAGCAGTACTTC. It encodes CSARPTDEQYF. This chain links TRBV20-1 with TRBJ2-7; D is unresolved. The CDR3 totals 11 residues. Germline values: CDR1 DFQATT, CDR2 SNEGSKA (reference sequence). The germline V and J ends were trimmed by 2 bases and 5 bases, with 7 bases remaining between them.

This rearrangement joins TRBV7-9 to TRBJ2-7, with D perhaps TRBD2 (6 bases). Per the germline V gene, CDR1 is SEHNR and CDR2 is FQNEAQ (reference sequence). This CDR3 has 14 amino acids. Trimming took off 5 bases at V and 3 bases at J, with 14 bases between the two ends. The chain's CDR3 is CASSPLSGSYEQYF. For the CDR3, the DNA is TGTGCCAGCAGCCCATTATCCGGGAGCTACGAGCAGTACTTC.

The rearrangement joins TRBV5-1 to TRBJ1-1; 7 bases fit TRBD1. The CDR3 is 15 residues long. CDR1 and CDR2 (germline): SGHRS, YFSETQ. V shed 4 bases and J 4 bases; nucleotides not matched to a gene: 10. CDR3 DNA sequence: TGCGCCAGCAGCGAACCGCAGACAGGGATCACTGAAGCTTTCTTT. Its translation is CASSEPQTGITEAFF. Based on the CDR3 plus reference TRBV5-1 and TRBJ1-1, the full variable domain is KAGVTQTPRYLIKTRGQQVTLSCSPISGHRSVSWYQQTPGQGLQFLFEYFSETQRNKGNFPGRFSGRQFSNSRSEMNVSTLELGDSALYLCASSEPQTGITEAFFGQGTRLTVV.

This clone appeared a single time. The rearrangement links TRBV4-3 to TRBJ1-5; 7 positions agree with TRBD1. The junction had 8 bases not matched to a gene; V was cut back by 0 bases and J by 6 bases. CDR1 and CDR2 from the germline V gene are LGHNA and YSLEER. CDR3 length equals 16 residues. The CDR3: CASSQDPGQEVQPQHF. CDR3 sequence (DNA): TGCGCCAGCAGCCAAGACCCTGGACAGGAGGTTCAGCCCCAGCATTTT.

The chain is built from TRBV29-1 and TRBJ1-6, with D tentatively TRBD1 (5 bases). CDR3 length: 14 amino acids. Trimming shortened V by 5 bases and J by 6 bases, and 14 bases separated the two germline ends. The V gene's germline CDR1 is SQVTM and CDR2 ANQGSEA. DNA of the CDR3: TGCAGCGTTAAGATTGACAGTCTTAATTCACCCCTCCACTTT. Protein: CSVKIDSLNSPLHF. The complete variable domain, with remaining parts taken from reference TRBV29-1 and TRBJ1-6, reads SAVISQKPSRDICQRGTSLTIQCQVDSQVTMMFWYRQQPGQSLTLIATANQGSEATYESGFVIDKFPISRPNLTFSTLTVSNMSPEDSSIYLCSVKIDSLNSPLHFGNGTRLTVT.

J is TRBJ2-5 and V is TRBV7-2; D call uncertain. V dropped 2 bases and J dropped 7 bases, with 5 bases sitting between them. The germline gives CDR1 SGHTA, CDR2 FQGNSA. The length of the CDR3 is 11 residues. Here the CDR3 DNA reads TGTGCCAGCAGCTTAAGAGGGACCCAGTACTTC. Amino acids: CASSLRGTQYF.

The chain recombines TRBV7-3 with TRBJ1-1, with D perhaps TRBD1 (6 bases). Germline V lookup: CDR1 SGHTA, CDR2 FQGTGA. Trimming left V 5 bases short and J 1 base short, with 14 bases between. This CDR3 region has 15 residues. CDR3: CASSTTGQGNTEAFF. The CDR3 DNA reads TGTGCCAGCAGCACTACGGGACAAGGGAACACTGAAGCTTTCTTT. The whole variable domain, remainder taken from reference TRBV7-3 and TRBJ1-1, is GAGVSQTPSNKVTEKGKYVELRCDPISGHTALYWYRQSLGQGPEFLIYFQGTGAADDSGLPNDRFFAVRPEGSVSTLKIQRTERGDSAVYLCASSTTGQGNTEAFFGQGTRLTVV.

This rearrangement joins TRBV29-1 to TRBJ2-7, with TRBD1 as a possible D gene (6 bases). V was trimmed by 4 bases and J by 2 bases, leaving 15 bases between them. The germline V gene encodes CDR1 SQVTM and CDR2 ANQGSEA. The CDR3 is made up of 14 amino acids. The CDR3 nucleotides read TGCAGCGTTGTATATTTAGGACAGACCTACGAGCAGTACTTC. Protein: CSVVYLGQTYEQYF.

This clone appeared a few times. The chain has TRBV5-1 and TRBJ2-7; perhaps TRBD2 as D (5 bases). V lost 4 bases and J lost 0, with 8 bases in between. Germline assignment: CDR1 SGHRS and CDR2 YFSETQ. This CDR3 is 13 amino acids long. DNA for the CDR3: TGCGCCAGCAGCACCGGGAACTCCTACGAGCAGTACTTC. Protein product: CASSTGNSYEQYF.

The genes are TRBV18 and TRBJ2-5; D possibly corresponds to TRBD2 (5 bases). The CDR3 consists of 14 residues. Per germline, CDR1 KGHSH and CDR2 LQKENI. V dropped 0 bases and J dropped 6 bases, with 11 bases sitting between them. CDR3 loop: CASSPPRDLKTQYF. Written as DNA, the CDR3 is TGTGCCAGCTCACCACCTCGGGATTTGAAGACCCAGTACTTC. Together with reference TRBV18 and TRBJ2-5, the CDR3 gives the full variable domain: NAGVMQNPRHLVRRRGQEARLRCSPMKGHSHVYWYRQLPEEGLKFMVYLQKENIIDESGMPKERFSAEFPKEGPSILRIQQVVRGDSAAYFCASSPPRDLKTQYFGPGTRLLVL.